Sequencing of this T cell receptor beta chain was carried out in a study of control samples from healthy donors and cancer patients. Here immunoSEQ multiplex PCR was the method, and the copy in TCRdb shows in-frame clones only, minus some. The sample has 73,000 or so clones, roughly 87% seen once. V gave up 7 bases and J gave up 5 bases, with 14 bases separating them. CDR3 size: 13 residues. CDR1 is MNHEY and CDR2 is SVGAGI in the germline V gene. The source is a woman aged 50 to 60 in good health. Sequencing input: blood. This sequence joins TRBV6-5 and TRBJ2-5; D ambiguous. The CDR3: CASNRASYETQYF. CDR3 DNA: TGTGCCAGCAATCGGGCGTCATACGAGACCCAGTACTTC.